This T cell receptor beta chain derives from a study of T cell repertoires in cytomegalovirus infection. Study at large: It was recently identified HLA-C-restricted and well-studied HLA-B-restricted CMV epitopes that the study used. Evidence of both CMV infection and a matching HLA type came from public TCR beta signatures.

Regarding this clonotype: Its cognate antigen is unknown.

TCRdb reanalysed the reads using MiXCR and keeps one entry per CDR3 protein. The sample shows about 700,000 distinct CDR3 sequences, around 30% of them seen only once. Findings and caveats of the study: There were HLA-C-restricted CMV-specific TCR beta clonotypes dominating the ex vivo response.

Material: cultured PBMCs, obtained from culture after CMV antigen stimulation. This clonotype was sampled from a human donor in good health (CMV status not recorded). Some clones in this sample may be carry-over from other donors' samples.

The CDR3 region is CSAAIGGNEKLFF. CDR3 nucleotides: TGCAGTGCTGCGATCGGAGGTAATGAAAAACTGTTTTTT. The chain uses TRBV20-1 and TRBJ1-4; no clear D gene. Germline CDR1 reads DFQATT; CDR2 reads SNEGSKA (reference sequence). V was clipped by 5 bases and J by 4 bases, with 11 bases between them. The CDR3 has 13 residues.